This TCR beta chain was captured in a study of blood T cell repertoires in COVID-19. For the study at large: Collection of acute and convalescent COVID-19 samples took place in the United States, Italy and Spain. In each case, the material was cDNA or gDNA derived from T cells, B-cell-depleted T cells, or PBMCs.

Original data processing: Cell counts per sample came from amplifying reference gene primers. The table came from immunoSEQ multiplex PCR; TCRdb's copy has only in-frame clones and leaves some out. V, J and clone size reflect that table, while D and trimming were determined from the DNA. The table shows fewer than 100,000 clones, with 80% to 90% occurring only once. The CDR3 length is 13 residues. J was trimmed by 4 bases and V by 8 bases; bases with no gene match: 3. CDR1 is WNHNN, CDR2 SYGVQD, per germline (reference sequence). The sample consisted of peripheral blood. The sequence was obtained from a woman aged 45-65 years with acute or convalescent COVID-19. The rearrangement joins TRBV10-1 to TRBJ2-2, with 8 bases aligning to TRBD1. In nucleotides, the CDR3 is TGCGCCAGCTGGACAGGGAGCACCGGGGAGCTGTTTTTT. Its protein is CASWTGSTGELFF.